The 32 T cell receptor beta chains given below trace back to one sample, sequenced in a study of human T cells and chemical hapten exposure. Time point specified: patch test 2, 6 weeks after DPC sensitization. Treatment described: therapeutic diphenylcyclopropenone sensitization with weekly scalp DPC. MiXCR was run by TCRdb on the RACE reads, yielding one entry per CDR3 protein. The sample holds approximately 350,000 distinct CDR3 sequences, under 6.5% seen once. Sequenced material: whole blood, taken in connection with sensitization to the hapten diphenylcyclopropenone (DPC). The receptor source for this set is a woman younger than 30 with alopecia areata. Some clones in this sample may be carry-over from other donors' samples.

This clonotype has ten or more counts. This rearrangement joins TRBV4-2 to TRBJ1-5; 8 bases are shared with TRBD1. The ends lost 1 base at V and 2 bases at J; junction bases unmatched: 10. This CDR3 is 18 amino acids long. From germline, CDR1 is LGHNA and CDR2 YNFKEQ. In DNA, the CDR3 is TGTGCCAGCAGCCAAGTTTTGCCCCCGGACAGGGGCAATCAGCCCCAGCATTTT. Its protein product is CASSQVLPPDRGNQPQHF.

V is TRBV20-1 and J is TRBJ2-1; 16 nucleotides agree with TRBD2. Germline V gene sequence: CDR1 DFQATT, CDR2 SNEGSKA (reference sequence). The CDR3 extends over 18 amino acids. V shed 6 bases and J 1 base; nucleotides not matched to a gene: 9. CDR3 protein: CSAPGLAGGPSSYNEQFF. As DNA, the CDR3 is TGCAGTGCCCCGGGACTAGCGGGGGGGCCCTCGTCCTACAATGAGCAGTTCTTC.

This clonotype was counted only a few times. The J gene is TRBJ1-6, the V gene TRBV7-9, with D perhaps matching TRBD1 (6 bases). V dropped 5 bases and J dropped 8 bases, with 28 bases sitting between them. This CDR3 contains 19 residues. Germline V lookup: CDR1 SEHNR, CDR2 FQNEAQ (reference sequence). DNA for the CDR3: TGTGCCAGCAGCCGTAGCCCTTCGCGGACAGCTTTGGGGGATTCACCCCTCCACTTT. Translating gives CASSRSPSRTALGDSPLHF.

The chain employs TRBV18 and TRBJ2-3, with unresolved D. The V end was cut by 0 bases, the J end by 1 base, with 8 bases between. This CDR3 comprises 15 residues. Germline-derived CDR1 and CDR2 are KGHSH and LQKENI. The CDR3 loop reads CASSPPMAGTDTQYF. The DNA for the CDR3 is TGTGCCAGCTCACCACCGATGGCGGGCACAGATACGCAGTATTTT.

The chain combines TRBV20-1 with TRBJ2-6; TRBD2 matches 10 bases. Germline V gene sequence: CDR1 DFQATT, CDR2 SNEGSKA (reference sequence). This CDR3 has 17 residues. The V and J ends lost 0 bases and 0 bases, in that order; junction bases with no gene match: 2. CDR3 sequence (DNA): TGCAGTGCTAGAGAGGCTAGCGGGGGCTCTGGGGCCAACGTCCTGACTTTC. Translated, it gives CSAREASGGSGANVLTF.

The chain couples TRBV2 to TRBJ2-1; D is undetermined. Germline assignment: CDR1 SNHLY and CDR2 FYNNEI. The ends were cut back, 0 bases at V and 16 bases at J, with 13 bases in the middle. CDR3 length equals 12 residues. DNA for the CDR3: TGTGCCAGCAGTGAAGCCAGCGTGTTCGGATTCTTC. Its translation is CASSEASVFGFF. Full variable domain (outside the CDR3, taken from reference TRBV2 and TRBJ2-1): EPEVTQTPSHQVTQMGQEVILRCVPISNHLYFYWYRQILGQKVEFLVSFYNNEISEKSEIFDDQFSVERPDGSNFTLKIRSTKLEDSAMYFCASSEASVFGFFGPGTRLTVL.

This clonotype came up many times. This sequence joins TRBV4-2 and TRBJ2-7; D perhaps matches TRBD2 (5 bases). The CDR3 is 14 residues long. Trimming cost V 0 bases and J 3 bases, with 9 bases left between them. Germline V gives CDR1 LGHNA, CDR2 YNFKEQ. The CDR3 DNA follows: TGTGCCAGCAGCCAAGATAGAAGCGGCTACGAGCAGTACTTC. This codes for CASSQDRSGYEQYF.

The CDR3 nucleotides are TGTGCCAGCACCCCGAGCCCAGGGGGCAATCAGCCCCAGCATTTT. It translates to CASTPSPGGNQPQHF. The chain couples TRBV6-1 to TRBJ1-5; D is possibly TRBD1 (6 bases). The V gene lost 7 bases and the J gene lost 2 bases, with 15 bases spanning the gap. The V gene's germline CDR1 is MNHNS and CDR2 SASEGT. The CDR3 spans 15 residues.

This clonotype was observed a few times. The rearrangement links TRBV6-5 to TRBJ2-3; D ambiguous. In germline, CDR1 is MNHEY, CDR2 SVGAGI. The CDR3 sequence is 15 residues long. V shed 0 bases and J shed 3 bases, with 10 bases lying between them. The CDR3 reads CASSYSLAVTDTQYF. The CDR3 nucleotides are TGTGCCAGCAGTTACTCGTTGGCAGTAACAGATACGCAGTATTTT.

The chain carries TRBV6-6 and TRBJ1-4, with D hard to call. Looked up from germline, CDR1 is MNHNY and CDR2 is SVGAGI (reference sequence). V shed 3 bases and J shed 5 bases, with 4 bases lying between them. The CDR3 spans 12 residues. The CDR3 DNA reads TGTGCCAGCAGTTATAAGAATGAAAAACTGTTTTTT. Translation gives CASSYKNEKLFF.

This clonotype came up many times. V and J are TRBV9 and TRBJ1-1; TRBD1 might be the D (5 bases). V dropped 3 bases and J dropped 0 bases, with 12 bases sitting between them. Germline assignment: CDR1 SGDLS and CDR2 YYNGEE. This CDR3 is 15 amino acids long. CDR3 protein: CASSEDSSMNTEAFF. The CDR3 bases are TGTGCCAGCAGCGAAGACAGCTCCATGAACACTGAAGCTTTCTTT.

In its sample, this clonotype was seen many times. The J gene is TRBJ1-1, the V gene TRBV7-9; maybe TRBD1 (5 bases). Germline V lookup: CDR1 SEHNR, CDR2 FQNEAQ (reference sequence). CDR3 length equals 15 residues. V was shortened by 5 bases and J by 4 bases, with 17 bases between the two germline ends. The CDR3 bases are TGTGCCAGCAGCGGAAGACAACCCGGGGGCACTGAAGCTTTCTTT. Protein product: CASSGRQPGGTEAFF.

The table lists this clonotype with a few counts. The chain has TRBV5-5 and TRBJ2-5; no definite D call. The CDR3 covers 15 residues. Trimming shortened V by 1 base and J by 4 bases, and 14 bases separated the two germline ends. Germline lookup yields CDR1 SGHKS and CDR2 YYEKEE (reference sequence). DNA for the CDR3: TGTGCCAGCAGCTTGTCCTGGGAAGGTGGAGAGACCCAGTACTTC. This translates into CASSLSWEGGETQYF.

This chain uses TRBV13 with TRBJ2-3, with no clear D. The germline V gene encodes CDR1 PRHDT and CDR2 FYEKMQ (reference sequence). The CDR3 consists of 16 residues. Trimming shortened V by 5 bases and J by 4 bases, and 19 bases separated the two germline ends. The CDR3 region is CASSDQTLSQSDTQYF. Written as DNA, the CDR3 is TGTGCCAGCAGCGACCAAACCCTTTCCCAGTCAGATACGCAGTATTTT.

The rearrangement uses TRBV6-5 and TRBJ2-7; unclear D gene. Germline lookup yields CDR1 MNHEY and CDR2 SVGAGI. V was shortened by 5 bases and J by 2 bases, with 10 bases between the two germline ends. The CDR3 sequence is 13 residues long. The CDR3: CASSEDQAYEQYF. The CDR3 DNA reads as TGTGCCAGCAGTGAGGATCAGGCCTACGAGCAGTACTTC.

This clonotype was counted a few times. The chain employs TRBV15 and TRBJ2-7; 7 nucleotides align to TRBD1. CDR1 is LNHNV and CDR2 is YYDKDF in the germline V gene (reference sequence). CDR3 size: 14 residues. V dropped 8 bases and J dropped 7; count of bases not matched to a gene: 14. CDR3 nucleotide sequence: TGTGCCACCTCTACGGGACAGAAGCTTCGGGAGCAGTACTTC. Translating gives CATSTGQKLREQYF.

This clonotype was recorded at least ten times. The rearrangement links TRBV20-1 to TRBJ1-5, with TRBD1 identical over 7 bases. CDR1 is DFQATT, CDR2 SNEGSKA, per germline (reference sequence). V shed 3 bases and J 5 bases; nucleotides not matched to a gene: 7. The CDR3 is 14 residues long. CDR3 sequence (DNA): TGCAGTGCTAGTTCAGGGGGTGACTATCAGCCCCAGCATTTT. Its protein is CSASSGGDYQPQHF.

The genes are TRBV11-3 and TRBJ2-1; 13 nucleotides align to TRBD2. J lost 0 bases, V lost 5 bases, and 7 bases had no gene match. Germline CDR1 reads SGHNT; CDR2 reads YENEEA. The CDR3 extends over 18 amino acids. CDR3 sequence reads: CASSPGTSGILSYNEQFF. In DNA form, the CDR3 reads TGTGCCAGCAGCCCGGGGACTAGCGGGATCCTCTCCTACAATGAGCAGTTCTTC.

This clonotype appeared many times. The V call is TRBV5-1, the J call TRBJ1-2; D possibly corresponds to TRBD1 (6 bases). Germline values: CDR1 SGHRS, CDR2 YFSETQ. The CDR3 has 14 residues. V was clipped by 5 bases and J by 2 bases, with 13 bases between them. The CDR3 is CASRLTDSNYGYTF. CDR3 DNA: TGCGCCAGCAGACTTACGGACAGCAACTATGGCTACACCTTC.

CDR3 sequence (DNA): TGTGCCAGCAGTCTTCGAAGGACTAGCGGGGAGAGCCAAGAGACCCAGTACTTC. Encoded protein: CASSLRRTSGESQETQYF. The chain has TRBV6-2 or TRBV6-3 and TRBJ2-5, with 12 bases fitting TRBD2. Germline V gene lookup returns CDR1 MNHEY and CDR2 SVGEGT. The CDR3 sequence is 18 residues long. V shed 5 bases and J 1 base; nucleotides not matched to a gene: 11.

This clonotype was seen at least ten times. Here the CDR3 reads CASTRGAFGELFF. The DNA for the CDR3 is TGTGCCAGCACCCGTGGAGCATTTGGGGAGCTGTTTTTT. This chain joins TRBV27 and TRBJ2-2; D call uncertain. From germline, CDR1 is MNHEY and CDR2 SMNVEV (reference sequence). Trimming took 7 bases from V and 8 from J, leaving 14 bases between them. The CDR3 extends over 13 amino acids.

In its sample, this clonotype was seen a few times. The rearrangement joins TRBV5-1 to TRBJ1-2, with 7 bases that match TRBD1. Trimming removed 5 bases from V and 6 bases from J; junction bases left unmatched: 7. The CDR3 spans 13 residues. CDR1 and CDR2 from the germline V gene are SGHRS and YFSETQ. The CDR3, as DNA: TGCGCCAGCAGACAAACAGGGGTCGATGGCTACACCTTC. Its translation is CASRQTGVDGYTF.

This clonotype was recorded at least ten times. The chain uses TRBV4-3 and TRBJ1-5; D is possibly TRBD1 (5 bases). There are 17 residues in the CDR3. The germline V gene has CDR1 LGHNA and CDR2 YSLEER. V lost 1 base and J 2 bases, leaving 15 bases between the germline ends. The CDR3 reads CASSQVRGQAGNQPQHF. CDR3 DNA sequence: TGCGCCAGCAGCCAAGTTAGGGGCCAGGCGGGCAATCAGCCCCAGCATTTT.

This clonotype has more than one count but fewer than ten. For the CDR3, the DNA is TGTGCCAGCAGCCAGCAGACAGGGAGTGGCGGCTACACCTTC. Translated: CASSQQTGSGGYTF. This chain uses TRBV7-2 with TRBJ1-2; 7 nucleotides line up with TRBD1. The CDR3 runs to 14 residues. Trimming removed 5 bases from V and 8 bases from J; junction bases left unmatched: 11. Germline V gene data show CDR1 as SGHTA and CDR2 as FQGNSA.

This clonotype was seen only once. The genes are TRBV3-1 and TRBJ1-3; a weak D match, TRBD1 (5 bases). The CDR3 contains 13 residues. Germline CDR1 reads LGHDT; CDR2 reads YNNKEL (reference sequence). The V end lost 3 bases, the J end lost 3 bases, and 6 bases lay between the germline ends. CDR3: CASSQQGGNTIYF. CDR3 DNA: TGTGCCAGCAGCCAGCAGGGTGGAAACACCATATATTTT.

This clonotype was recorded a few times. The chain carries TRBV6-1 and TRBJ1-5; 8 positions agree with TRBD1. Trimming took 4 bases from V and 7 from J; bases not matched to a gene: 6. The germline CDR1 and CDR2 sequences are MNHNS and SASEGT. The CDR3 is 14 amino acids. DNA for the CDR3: TGTGCCAGCAGTGCCGACAGGGGACACCAGCCCCAGCATTTT. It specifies CASSADRGHQPQHF.

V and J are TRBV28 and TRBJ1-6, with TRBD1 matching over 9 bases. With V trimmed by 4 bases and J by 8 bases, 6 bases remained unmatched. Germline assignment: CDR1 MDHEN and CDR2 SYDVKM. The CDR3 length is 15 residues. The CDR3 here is CASSSRGTGYSPLHF. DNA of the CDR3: TGTGCCAGCAGTTCCCGCGGGACAGGGTATTCACCCCTCCACTTT.

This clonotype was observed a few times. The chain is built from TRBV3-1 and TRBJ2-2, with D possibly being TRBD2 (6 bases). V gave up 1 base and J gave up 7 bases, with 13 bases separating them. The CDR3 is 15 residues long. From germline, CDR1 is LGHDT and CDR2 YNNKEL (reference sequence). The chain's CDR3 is CASSQGGGLHGELFF. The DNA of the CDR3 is TGTGCCAGCAGCCAAGGAGGAGGGCTCCACGGGGAGCTGTTTTTT. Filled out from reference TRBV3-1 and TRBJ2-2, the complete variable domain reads DTAVSQTPKYLVTQMGNDKSIKCEQNLGHDTMYWYKQDSKKFLKIMFSYNNKELIINETVPNRFSPKSPDKAHLNLHINSLELGDSAVYFCASSQGGGLHGELFFGEGSRLTVL.

CDR3 coding DNA: TGCGCCAGCAAGGGAATCATAGGTTCACCCCTCCACTTT. This codes for CASKGIIGSPLHF. This chain joins TRBV10-2 and TRBJ1-6; D ambiguous. Trimming shortened V by 7 bases and J by 9 bases, and 13 bases separated the two germline ends. CDR3 length: 13 amino acids. CDR1 is WSHSY and CDR2 is SAAADI in the germline V gene.

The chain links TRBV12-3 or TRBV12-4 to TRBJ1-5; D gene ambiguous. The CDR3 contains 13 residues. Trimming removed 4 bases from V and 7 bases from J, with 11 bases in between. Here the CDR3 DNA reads TGTGCCAGCAGTTATTTAGGAGCCCAGCCCCAGCATTTT. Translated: CASSYLGAQPQHF.

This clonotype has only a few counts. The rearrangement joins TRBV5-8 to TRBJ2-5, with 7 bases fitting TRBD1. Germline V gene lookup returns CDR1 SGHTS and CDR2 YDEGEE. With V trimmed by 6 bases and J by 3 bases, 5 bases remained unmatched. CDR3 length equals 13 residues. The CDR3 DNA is TGTGCCAGCATAAGGGGGCGCAAAGAGACCCAGTACTTC. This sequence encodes CASIRGRKETQYF. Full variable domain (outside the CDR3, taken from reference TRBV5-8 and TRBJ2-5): EAGVTQSPTHLIKTRGQQATLRCSPISGHTSVYWYQQALGLGLQFLLWYDEGEERNRGNFPPRFSGRQFPNYSSELNVNALELEDSALYLCASIRGRKETQYFGPGTRLLVL.

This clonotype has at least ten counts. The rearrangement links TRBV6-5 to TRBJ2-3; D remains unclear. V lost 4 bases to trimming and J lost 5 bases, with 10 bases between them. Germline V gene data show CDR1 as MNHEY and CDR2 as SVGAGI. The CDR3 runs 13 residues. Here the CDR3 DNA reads TGTGCCAGCAGTTTCACGGCGTTAGATACGCAGTATTTT. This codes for CASSFTALDTQYF.